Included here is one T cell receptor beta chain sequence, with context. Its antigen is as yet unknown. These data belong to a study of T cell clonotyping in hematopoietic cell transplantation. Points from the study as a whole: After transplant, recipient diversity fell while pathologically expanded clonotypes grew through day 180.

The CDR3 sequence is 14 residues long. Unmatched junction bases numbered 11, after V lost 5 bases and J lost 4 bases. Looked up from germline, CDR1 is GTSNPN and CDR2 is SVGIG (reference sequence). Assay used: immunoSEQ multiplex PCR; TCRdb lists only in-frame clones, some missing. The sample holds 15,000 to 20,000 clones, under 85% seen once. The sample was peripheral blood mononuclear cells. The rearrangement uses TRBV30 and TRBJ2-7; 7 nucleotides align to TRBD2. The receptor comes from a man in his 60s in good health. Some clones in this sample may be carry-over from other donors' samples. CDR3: CAWRPLGGSYEQYF. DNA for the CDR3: TGTGCCTGGCGGCCTCTTGGCGGGAGTTACGAGCAGTACTTC.